This T cell receptor beta chain was identified during a study of T cell repertoires in ileal Crohn's disease. Sequencing used immunoSEQ multiplex PCR; TCRdb keeps in-frame clones, though not all of them. The profile shows 6,000 to 8,500 clones, less than 75% of them singletons. Germline values: CDR1 WSHSY, CDR2 SAAADI. Trimming left V 11 bases short and J 8 bases short, with 15 bases between. The CDR3 loop spans 12 amino acids. This TCR derives from an adult with Crohn's disease. Sequenced: ileal tissue. This chain connects TRBV10-2 to TRBJ2-2; possibly TRBD1 for D (5 bases). The CDR3 spells CASQESLGELFF. Written as DNA, the CDR3 is TGCGCCTCACAGGAGTCCTTGGGGGAGCTGTTTTTT.